The present T cell receptor (beta chain) was sequenced within a study of blood T cell repertoires in COVID-19. Study-level information: Donors in the United States, Italy and Spain gave samples during acute or convalescent COVID-19. The analysed material was cDNA or gDNA that came from T cells, B-cell-depleted T cells, or PBMCs.

In the original workflow: The assay estimated nucleated cells by amplifying reference gene primers. Measured with immunoSEQ multiplex PCR; TCRdb has only the in-frame clones, and not every one. D and trimming were read from the DNA, whereas the V and J calls and clone size are those reported in that table. The sample has 310,000 or so clones; roughly 87% are singletons. This clone was seen a handful of times. Trimming at V came to 3 bases and at J to 6 bases, leaving 5 bases not matched to a gene. The CDR3 is 14 amino acids. Germline CDR1 is SNHLY and CDR2 is FYNNEI. The TCR was taken from a man aged 50-60 years with active or convalescent COVID-19. The sample taken for sequencing was peripheral blood. This chain joins TRBV2 and TRBJ1-2; 9 nucleotides agree with TRBD1. In DNA form, the CDR3 reads TGTGCCAGCAGTGAGGGACAGGGAGGGGATGGCTACACCTTC. Translated: CASSEGQGGDGYTF.